The T cell receptor beta chain described here comes from a study of response to subunit inactivated influenza vaccine. TCRdb re-called the RT-PCR reads through MiXCR, storing one row per CDR3 protein. The top ten clones hold 2.5% to 3% of a sample with approximately 500,000 distinct CDR3 sequences, around a quarter of them seen once. This clonotype has more than one count but fewer than ten. This same sample was also part of a study on T cells expressing NK-cell markers. That source reports: The authors generated TCR beta cDNA through 5'RACE template switching with UMIs.

This TCR was sampled from a man aged 50-59 years who received an inactivated influenza vaccine. The specimen was CD4+ T cells sorted from PBMCs, collected about 11 days after vaccination.

The CDR3 sequence is CASSSGLAGLSTDTQYF. The CDR3 DNA sequence: TGTGCCAGCAGCTCAGGACTAGCGGGACTAAGCACAGATACGCAGTATTTT. The chain couples TRBV7-2 to TRBJ2-3; 12 nucleotides line up with TRBD2. The germline V gene has CDR1 SGHTA and CDR2 FQGNSA. This CDR3 comprises 17 residues. Germline trimming cut 4 bases from V and 0 bases from J; bases unmatched to any gene: 5.